This passage covers 2 T cell receptor beta chains from one sample sequenced in a study of shared clonotypes between healthy human individuals. Some clones are missing from TCRdb's copy, which holds only in-frame ones; the method was immunoSEQ multiplex PCR. This table holds 1,400,000 or so clones, approximately 98.5% found once. Specimen: naive CD4+ T cells sorted from blood. Stated subset: CD45RA+ positively selected. The receptor set was obtained from a man aged 25 to 40 in good health.

This chain links TRBV14 with TRBJ2-3, with D unresolved. CDR1 is SGHDN, CDR2 FVKESK, per germline. The length of the CDR3 is 14 residues. V lost 2 bases and J lost 4, with 10 bases in between. CDR3 region: CASSQFNPADTQYF. The CDR3 DNA sequence: TGTGCCAGCAGCCAATTCAACCCCGCAGATACGCAGTATTTT.

The chain couples TRBV5-1 to TRBJ2-1; possibly TRBD2 for D (6 bases). The CDR3 is 14 residues long. The ends were cut back, 3 bases at V and 5 bases at J, with 12 bases in the middle. Germline V gene sequence: CDR1 SGHRS, CDR2 YFSETQ. The CDR3 region is CASSSRSSDNEQFF. For the CDR3, the DNA is TGCGCCAGCAGCTCCCGCTCTAGCGACAATGAGCAGTTCTTC.